These 8 T cell receptor beta chains originate from one sample sequenced in a study of cytomegalovirus exposure and HLA in healthy donors. The PCR used 60 Vbeta and 13 Jbeta primers. Clones were sequenced by immunoSEQ multiplex PCR, and TCRdb holds only the in-frame ones, with some missing. Altogether over 150,000 clones are present, roughly 80% being singletons, with the ten largest covering approximately 1.8%. Sequencing was performed on PBMCs. The receptors derive from a human donor in good health.

The chain combines TRBV15 with TRBJ1-4; D possibly corresponds to TRBD1 (5 bases). CDR3 size: 17 residues. The germline CDR1 and CDR2 sequences are LNHNV and YYDKDF (reference sequence). V lost 1 base and J 3 bases, leaving 15 bases between the germline ends. The CDR3 reads CATSRAGGGKANEKLFF. The CDR3 DNA sequence: TGTGCCACCAGCAGAGCCGGGGGTGGGAAAGCTAATGAAAAACTGTTTTTT.

The rearrangement joins TRBV21-1 to TRBJ2-6; the table's D gene call, TRBD1, was not cross checked with the DNA. TRBV21-1 constitutes a pseudogene. The CDR3 runs to 18 residues. The CDR3 DNA reads TGTGCCAGCAGCAACTCGGGACAGGGAAAATCTGGGGCCAACGTCCTGACTTTC. It encodes CASSNSGQGKSGANVLTF.

This clone occurred a few times. Other DNA sequences in this sample translate to the same CDR3. CDR3 coding DNA: TGCGCCAGCAGCCAACCTTGGGACAGCTATGGCTACACCTTC. Amino acids: CASSQPWDSYGYTF. The V gene is TRBV4-1, the J gene TRBJ1-2, with 7 bases identical to TRBD1. J gave up 4 bases and V 2 bases, and 4 bases lay outside the gene matches. This CDR3 region has 14 residues. CDR1 and CDR2 from the germline V gene are MGHRA and YSYEKL.

This clone was seen only once. The chain employs TRBV5-1 and TRBJ2-5; maybe TRBD1 (6 bases). The ends were cut back, 5 bases at V and 0 bases at J, with 17 bases in the middle. The CDR3 is 16 amino acids. CDR1 and CDR2 (germline): SGHRS, YFSETQ. The CDR3 protein is CASSETGLIYQETQYF. DNA of the CDR3: TGCGCCAGCAGTGAAACAGGGTTGATTTACCAAGAGACCCAGTACTTC.

The chain recombines TRBV7-2 with TRBJ1-2; D gene uncertain. Trimming cost V 1 base and J 8 bases, with 17 bases left between them. The germline gives CDR1 SGHTA, CDR2 FQGNSA. There are 15 residues in the CDR3. DNA of the CDR3: TGTGCCAGCAGCTTAGTGTTCATGGCGGAGGGCGGCTACACCTTC. This sequence encodes CASSLVFMAEGGYTF.

The genes are TRBV27 and TRBJ1-6; 7 nucleotides line up with TRBD1. Germline lookup yields CDR1 MNHEY and CDR2 SMNVEV (reference sequence). Trimming cost V 6 bases and J 7 bases; bases outside gene matches: 3. CDR3 length: 13 amino acids. This chain's CDR3 is CASRAGGNSPLHF. Written as DNA, the CDR3 is TGTGCCAGCAGGGCAGGGGGGAATTCACCCCTCCACTTT.

The V gene is TRBV5-1, the J gene TRBJ2-3; 8 nucleotides match TRBD2. Looked up from germline, CDR1 is SGHRS and CDR2 is YFSETQ. The CDR3 contains 16 residues. Germline trimming cut 1 base from V and 0 bases from J; bases unmatched to any gene: 4. The CDR3 loop is CASSLYSGESTDTQYF. The DNA for the CDR3 is TGCGCCAGCAGCTTGTATAGCGGGGAAAGCACAGATACGCAGTATTTT.

The chain uses TRBV6-5 and TRBJ1-2; 8 nucleotides line up with TRBD1. With V trimmed by 5 bases and J by 7 bases, 9 bases remained unmatched. Germline V gives CDR1 MNHEY, CDR2 SVGAGI. The CDR3 consists of 14 residues. CDR3 sequence reads: CASSRTGIGTGYTF. CDR3 nucleotides: TGTGCCAGCAGTCGGACAGGGATCGGTACTGGCTACACCTTC.